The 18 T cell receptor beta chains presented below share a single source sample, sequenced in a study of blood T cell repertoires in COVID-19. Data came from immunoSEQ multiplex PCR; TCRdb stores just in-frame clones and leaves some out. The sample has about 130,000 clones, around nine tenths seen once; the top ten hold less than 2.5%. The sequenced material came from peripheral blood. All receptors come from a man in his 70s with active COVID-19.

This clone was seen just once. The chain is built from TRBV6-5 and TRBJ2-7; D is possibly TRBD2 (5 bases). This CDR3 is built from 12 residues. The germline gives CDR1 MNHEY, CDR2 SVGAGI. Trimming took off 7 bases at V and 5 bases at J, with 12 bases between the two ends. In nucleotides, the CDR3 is TGTGCCAGCACCGAGGGCTGGAACGAGCAGTACTTC. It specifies CASTEGWNEQYF.

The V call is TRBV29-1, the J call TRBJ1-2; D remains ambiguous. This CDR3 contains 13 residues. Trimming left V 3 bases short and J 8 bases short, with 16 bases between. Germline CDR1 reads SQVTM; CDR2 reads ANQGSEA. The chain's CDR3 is CSVEFDRKNGYTF. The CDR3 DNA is TGCAGCGTTGAGTTTGATAGAAAGAACGGCTACACCTTC.

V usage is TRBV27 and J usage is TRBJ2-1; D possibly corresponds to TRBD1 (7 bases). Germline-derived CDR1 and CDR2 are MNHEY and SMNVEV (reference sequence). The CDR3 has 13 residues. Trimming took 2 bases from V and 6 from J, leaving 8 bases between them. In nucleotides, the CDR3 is TGTGCCAGCAGTTTACAGGGGGGCAATGAGCAGTTCTTC. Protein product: CASSLQGGNEQFF.

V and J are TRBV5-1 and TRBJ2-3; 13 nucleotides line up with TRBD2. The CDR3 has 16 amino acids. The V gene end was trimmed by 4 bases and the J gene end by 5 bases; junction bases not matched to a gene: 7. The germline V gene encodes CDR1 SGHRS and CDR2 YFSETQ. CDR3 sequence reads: CASSLGLAGVQDTQYF. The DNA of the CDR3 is TGCGCCAGCAGCCTCGGACTAGCGGGAGTACAAGATACGCAGTATTTT.

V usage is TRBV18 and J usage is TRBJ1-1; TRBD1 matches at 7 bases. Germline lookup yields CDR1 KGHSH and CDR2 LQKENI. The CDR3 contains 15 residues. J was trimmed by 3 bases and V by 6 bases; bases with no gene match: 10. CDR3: CASSPRTGGDTEAFF. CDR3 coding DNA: TGTGCCAGCTCCCCTCGGACAGGCGGGGACACTGAAGCTTTCTTT.

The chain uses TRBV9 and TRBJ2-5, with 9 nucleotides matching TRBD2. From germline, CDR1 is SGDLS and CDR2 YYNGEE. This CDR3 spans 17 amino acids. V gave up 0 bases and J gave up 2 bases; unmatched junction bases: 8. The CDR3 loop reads CASSVGSKREVQETQYF. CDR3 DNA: TGTGCCAGCAGCGTAGGTTCTAAGCGGGAGGTACAAGAGACCCAGTACTTC. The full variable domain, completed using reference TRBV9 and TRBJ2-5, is DSGVTQTPKHLITATGQRVTLRCSPRSGDLSVYWYQQSLDQGLQFLIQYYNGEERAKGNILERFSAQQFPDLHSELNLSSLELGDSALYFCASSVGSKREVQETQYFGPGTRLLVL.

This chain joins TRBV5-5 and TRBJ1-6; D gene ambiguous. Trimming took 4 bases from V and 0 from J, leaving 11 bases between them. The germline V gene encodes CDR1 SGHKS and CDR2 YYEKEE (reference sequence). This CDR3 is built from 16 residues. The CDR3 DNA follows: TGTGCCAGCAGCCTAGGAGGGAGCTCCTATAATTCACCCCTCCACTTT. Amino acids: CASSLGGSSYNSPLHF.

The CDR3, as DNA: TGCGCCAGCAGCCAAGAGACCGGGGGTGAGCAGTTCTTC. Translated: CASSQETGGEQFF. V gene TRBV4-1 combines with J gene TRBJ2-1, with D tentatively TRBD2 (6 bases). Germline V lookup: CDR1 MGHRA, CDR2 YSYEKL. This CDR3 has 13 residues. Trimming took 0 bases from V and 9 from J, leaving 9 bases between them.

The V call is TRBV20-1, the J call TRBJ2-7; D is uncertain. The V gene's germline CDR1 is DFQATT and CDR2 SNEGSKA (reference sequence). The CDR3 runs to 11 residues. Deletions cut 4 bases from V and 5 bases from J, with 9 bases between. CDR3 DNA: TGCAGTGCTAATCAGGCAAACGAGCAGTACTTC. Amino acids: CSANQANEQYF.

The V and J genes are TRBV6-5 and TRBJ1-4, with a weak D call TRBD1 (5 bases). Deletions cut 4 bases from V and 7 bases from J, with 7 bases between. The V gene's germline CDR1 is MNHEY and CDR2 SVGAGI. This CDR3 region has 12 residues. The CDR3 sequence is CASSFDSEKLFF. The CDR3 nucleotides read TGTGCCAGCAGTTTCGACAGTGAAAAACTGTTTTTT.

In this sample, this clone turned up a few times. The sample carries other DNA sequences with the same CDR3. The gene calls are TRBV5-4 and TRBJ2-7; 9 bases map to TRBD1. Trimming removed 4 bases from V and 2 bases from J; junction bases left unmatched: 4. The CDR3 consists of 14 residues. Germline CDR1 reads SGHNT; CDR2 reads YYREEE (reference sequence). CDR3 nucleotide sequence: TGTGCCAGCAGCCCCCGACAGGGGGCCTACGAGCAGTACTTC. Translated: CASSPRQGAYEQYF.

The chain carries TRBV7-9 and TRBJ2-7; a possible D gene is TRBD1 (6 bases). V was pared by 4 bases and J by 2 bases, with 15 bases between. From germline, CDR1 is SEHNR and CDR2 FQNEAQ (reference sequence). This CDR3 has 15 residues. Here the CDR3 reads CASSSERDKTYEQYF. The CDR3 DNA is TGTGCCAGCAGCTCCGAACGGGACAAGACCTACGAGCAGTACTTC.

The chain's CDR3 is CARSKGQGAHEQYF. CDR3 coding DNA: TGTGCCAGAAGCAAGGGACAGGGGGCACACGAGCAGTACTTC. The chain uses TRBV5-3 and TRBJ2-7; 12 nucleotides match TRBD1. TRBV5-3 is an ORF, with its function uncertain. CDR3 length equals 14 residues. The J segment lost 5 bases and the V segment lost 4 bases, leaving 4 bases of the junction unmatched.

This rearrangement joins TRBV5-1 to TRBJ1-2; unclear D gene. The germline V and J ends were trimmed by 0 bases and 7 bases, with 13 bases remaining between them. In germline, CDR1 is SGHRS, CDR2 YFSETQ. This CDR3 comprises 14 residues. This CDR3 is CASSLGEGLGGYTF. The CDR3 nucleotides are TGCGCCAGCAGCTTGGGCGAGGGTTTAGGTGGCTACACCTTC.

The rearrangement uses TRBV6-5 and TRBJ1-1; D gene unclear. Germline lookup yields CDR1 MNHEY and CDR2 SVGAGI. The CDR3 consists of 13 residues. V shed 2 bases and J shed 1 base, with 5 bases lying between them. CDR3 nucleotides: TGTGCCAGCAGTTACGGGCAGAACACTGAAGCTTTCTTT. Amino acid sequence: CASSYGQNTEAFF.

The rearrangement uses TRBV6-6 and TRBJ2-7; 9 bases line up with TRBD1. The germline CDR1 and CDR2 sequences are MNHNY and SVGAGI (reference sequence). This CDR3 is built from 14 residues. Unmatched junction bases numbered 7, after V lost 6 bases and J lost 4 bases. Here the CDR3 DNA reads TGTGCCAGCAGAACCGGGACAGGGTTGTACGAGCAGTACTTC. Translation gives CASRTGTGLYEQYF.

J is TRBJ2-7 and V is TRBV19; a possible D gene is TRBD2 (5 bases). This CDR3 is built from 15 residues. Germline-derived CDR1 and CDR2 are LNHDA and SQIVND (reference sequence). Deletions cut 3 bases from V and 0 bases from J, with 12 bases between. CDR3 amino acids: CASSINSGGSYEQYF. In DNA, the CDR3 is TGTGCCAGTAGTATCAACAGCGGAGGCTCCTACGAGCAGTACTTC.

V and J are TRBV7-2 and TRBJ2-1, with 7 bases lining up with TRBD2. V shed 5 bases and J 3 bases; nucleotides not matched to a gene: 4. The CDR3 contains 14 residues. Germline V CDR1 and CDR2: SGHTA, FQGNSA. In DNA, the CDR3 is TGTGCCAGCAGCACGAGGACTAGCTACAATGAGCAGTTCTTC. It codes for CASSTRTSYNEQFF.